This T cell receptor (beta chain) stems from a study of follicular helper T cells after annual influenza vaccination. Looking at the study overall: For some subjects, blood spans the 2013-2014, 2014-2015 and 2015-2016 annual vaccinations. Study-wide results and limits: Change in circulating plasmablasts correlated with ICOS+CD38+ cTfh clonality change.

TCRB was sequenced at Survey level resolution. The method was immunoSEQ multiplex PCR; TCRdb's version includes in-frame clones alone and lacks a portion of them. The sample consists of about 6,800 clones, roughly 80% of them appearing once. As to this clone: As yet, its antigen is unknown.

Per the germline V gene, CDR1 is MDHEN and CDR2 is SYDVKM. The CDR3 contains 17 residues. The J segment lost 10 bases and the V segment lost 2 bases, leaving 15 bases of the junction unmatched. Time point noted: 2015-2016 season, 7 days after influenza vaccination. Donors with HIV/AIDS, active malignancy, immunomodulators or active illness were excluded. Sequences were derived from CXCR5- memory CD4+ T cells sorted from blood, sampled 7 days after influenza vaccination. The receptor was derived from an adult who received the influenza vaccine. The rearrangement joins TRBV28 to TRBJ1-5; 9 bases line up with TRBD1. The CDR3, as DNA: TGTGCCAGCAGTTTACGGACAGGGGTCGGGGGGCAAGGACCCCAGCATTTT. It codes for CASSLRTGVGGQGPQHF.